This TCR beta chain was found in a study of long-term antiretroviral therapy in people with HIV. Broader study findings: Those clones which expanded before ART made up the dominant part of the repertoire at all time points. Relative to control repertoires, HIV repertoires exhibited narrower CDR3 length ranges.

Germline CDR1 and CDR2: MDHEN and SYDVKM. Trimming cost V 3 bases and J 2 bases, with 11 bases left between them. The CDR3 spans 15 residues. About this clone itself: The antigen is undetermined.

The run of the v3.0 immunoSEQ assay was at survey level. The protocol was immunoSEQ multiplex PCR, while the TCRdb copy is restricted to in-frame clones and leaves out a portion. The table has about 26,000 clones, around 86% seen once. There were roughly 1-10 million cryopreserved PBMC in the samples before DNA extraction. The clonotype comes from a man aged 35-49 years with HIV. Sequencing used unsorted PBMCs, obtained 2.7 years after starting antiretroviral therapy. This chain connects TRBV28 to TRBJ1-3; the D gene is possibly TRBD1 (5 bases). The CDR3 DNA reads TGTGCCAGCAGTTTTCGGGGGTGGGCTGGAAACACCATATATTTT. Its translation: CASSFRGWAGNTIYF.